This T cell receptor beta chain emerged from a study of blood T cells in healthy people across ages. Concerning this clonotype itself: The antigen remains unidentified.

Overall study results and limits: There were more naive CD4+ cells and higher diversity in long-lived donors than in aged donors. In these data, TCR beta diversity tracked strongly with naive T cell percentage.

In germline, CDR1 is LGHDT, CDR2 YNNKEL (reference sequence). The CDR3 is 15 residues long. Trimming at V came to 5 bases and at J to 10 bases, leaving 10 bases not matched to a gene. PCR was performed a second time for roughly 7 to 12 cycles using a sample-barcoded 5' primer and a J-beta primer mix. The template-switch adaptor, which had 12 random nucleotides, put a tag on each cDNA molecule. TCRdb re-called the 5' RACE reads through MiXCR, storing one row per CDR3 protein. This table has around 1,000,000 distinct CDR3 sequences, 20% to 25% appearing once. These data were also filed under a second study, of T cells of mothers and their children. That study adds: Mothers yielded over 9.5 million CDR3 reads, children 2.5 million to 3.5 million each.

The sequence derives from a girl aged 2 to 10 in good health. The rearrangement uses TRBV3-1 and TRBJ2-1; 11 bases are a match to TRBD2. Sequenced material: blood. In nucleotides, the CDR3 is TGTGCCAGCAGCAAACTAGCGGGAGATGTTGGAGAGCAGTTCTTC. Protein product: CASSKLAGDVGEQFF.